This TCR beta chain comes out of a study of blood T cell repertoires in COVID-19. The overall study: Both acute and convalescent COVID-19 samples were obtained from the United States, Italy and Spain. The analysed material was cDNA or gDNA that came from T cells, B-cell-depleted T cells, or PBMCs.

In the original analysis: Amplified reference gene primers provided the basis for estimating nucleated cell counts. Clones were sequenced by immunoSEQ multiplex PCR, and TCRdb holds only the in-frame ones, with some missing. D and trimming come from the DNA, and the V and J calls and clone size come from that table. This sample carries 90,000 to 120,000 clones, around 86% of them seen once, and the ten largest clones take less than 3%. Germline CDR1 reads MGHRA; CDR2 reads YSYEKL. This CDR3 is 15 amino acids long. Trimming stripped 3 bases from V and 4 bases from J, with 15 bases between. The participants were between roughly 18 and 89 years old and came from under 25 US areas.

Specimen: PBMCs or T cells enriched from blood (not recorded which). This receptor was obtained from a woman aged 45-65 years who had recovered from COVID-19. V gene TRBV4-1 combines with J gene TRBJ1-1; D ambiguous. CDR3 in amino acids: CASSQLSWAGTEAFF. CDR3 nucleotide sequence: TGCGCCAGCAGCCAGCTATCCTGGGCCGGCACTGAAGCTTTCTTT.